Below, 4 T cell receptor beta chains from the same sample are listed, as sequenced in a study of PD-L1 blockade in urothelial cancer. This table comes from immunoSEQ multiplex PCR, and its TCRdb copy is limited to in-frame clones, with some not included. Among tens of thousands of clones, more than 75% were seen once, and the ten largest hold 1.5% to 2%. The starting material was PBMCs, obtained around atezolizumab (anti-PD-L1) treatment. Receptors originate from a man aged 45-65 years with urothelial cancer.

The sample holds a few counts of this clone. V gene TRBV5-5 combines with J gene TRBJ2-1; 12 bases map to TRBD1. The CDR3 extends over 16 amino acids. Germline CDR1 reads SGHKS; CDR2 reads YYEKEE (reference sequence). J was trimmed by 8 bases and V by 3 bases; bases with no gene match: 9. In DNA form, the CDR3 reads TGTGCCAGCAGCTGGGACAGGGGGCGCTTAGAGGATGAGCAGTTCTTC. Protein product: CASSWDRGRLEDEQFF.

This chain uses TRBV6-5 with TRBJ2-7; 10 nucleotides match TRBD1. This CDR3 has 15 amino acids. Germline-derived CDR1 and CDR2 are MNHEY and SVGAGI. Germline trimming cut 7 bases from V and 1 base from J; bases unmatched to any gene: 7. The CDR3 is CASNNRDRGSYEQYF. The DNA for the CDR3 is TGTGCCAGCAATAACCGGGACAGGGGATCCTACGAGCAGTACTTC.

This chain links TRBV2 with TRBJ2-2, with 11 bases that match TRBD2. The CDR3 covers 17 residues. CDR1 is SNHLY and CDR2 is FYNNEI in the germline V gene. V lost 7 bases, J lost 2 bases, and 9 bases stayed unmatched. The chain's CDR3 is CASTPVTSGGNTGELFF. In DNA form, the CDR3 reads TGTGCCAGCACCCCCGTAACTAGCGGGGGTAACACCGGGGAGCTGTTTTTT.

This clone was picked up one time. The chain recombines TRBV7-2 with TRBJ1-3; D is unclear. CDR3 size: 17 residues. Germline V lookup: CDR1 SGHTA, CDR2 FQGNSA. Trimming removed 5 bases from V and 1 base from J, with 18 bases in between. Here the CDR3 reads CASSEVWAGNSGNTIYF. Written as DNA, the CDR3 is TGTGCCAGCAGCGAAGTCTGGGCGGGTAATTCTGGAAACACCATATATTTT.